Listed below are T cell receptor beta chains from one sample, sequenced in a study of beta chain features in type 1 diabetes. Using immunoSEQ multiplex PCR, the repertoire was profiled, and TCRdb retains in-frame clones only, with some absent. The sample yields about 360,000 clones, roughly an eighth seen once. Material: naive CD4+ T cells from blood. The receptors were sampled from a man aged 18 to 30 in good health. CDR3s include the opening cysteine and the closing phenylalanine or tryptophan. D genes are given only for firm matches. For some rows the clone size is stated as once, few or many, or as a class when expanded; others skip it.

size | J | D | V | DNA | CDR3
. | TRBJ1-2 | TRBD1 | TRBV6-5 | TGTGCCAGCAGTTACGTCCCCACAGGGGGTGGTGGCTACACCTTC | CASSYVPTGGGGYTF
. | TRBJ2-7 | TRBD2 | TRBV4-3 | TGCGCCAGCAGCCAAGGGGGGGGGTACTACGAGCAGTACTTC | CASSQGGGYYEQYF
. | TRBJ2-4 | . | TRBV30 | TGTGCCTGGAGTCCGGGAGCCAAAAACATTCAGTACTTC | CAWSPGAKNIQYF
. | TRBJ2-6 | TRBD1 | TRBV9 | TGTGCCAGCAGCGCAGAGTACAGGGGGCCTGGGGCCAACGTCCTGACTTTC | CASSAEYRGPGANVLTF
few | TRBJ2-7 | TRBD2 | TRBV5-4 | TGTGCCAGCACCCTTGCTCTAGCGGGAGGATCCTACGAGCAGTACTTC | CASTLALAGGSYEQYF
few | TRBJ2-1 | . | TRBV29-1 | TGCAGCGTGGGCAGGAATTACAATGAGCAGTTCTTC | CSVGRNYNEQFF
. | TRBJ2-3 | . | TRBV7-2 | TGTGCCAGCAGCCGCGGCCTATTCACGGGTACGCAGTATTTT | CASSRGLFTGTQYF
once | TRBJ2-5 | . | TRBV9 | TGTGCCAGCAGCGTAGAGTCATCGCGTAGAGGTGGAGAGACCCAGTACTTC | CASSVESSRRGGETQYF
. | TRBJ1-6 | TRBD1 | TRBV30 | TGTGCCTGGAGACAACAGGGGGCAGTTAATTCACCCCTCCACTTT | CAWRQQGAVNSPLHF
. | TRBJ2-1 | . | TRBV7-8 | TGTGCCAGCAGCTTAGAGAGGTCAGAGCAGTTCTTC | CASSLERSEQFF
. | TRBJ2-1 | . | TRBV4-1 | TGCGCCAGCAGCCGCCTGCGGGTCTACAATGAGCAGTTCTTC | CASSRLRVYNEQFF
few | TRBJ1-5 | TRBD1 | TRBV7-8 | TGTGCCAGCAGTCCGGACAGGGAACGTCGGAATCAGCCCCAGCATTTT | CASSPDRERRNQPQHF
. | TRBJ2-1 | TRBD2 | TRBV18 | TGTGCCAGCTCACCTTTAGCGGGAACGTACAATGAGCAGTTCTTC | CASSPLAGTYNEQFF
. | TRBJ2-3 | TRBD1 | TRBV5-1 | TGCGCCAGCAGCTCGGGACAGGGTGGTACAGATACGCAGTATTTT | CASSSGQGGTDTQYF
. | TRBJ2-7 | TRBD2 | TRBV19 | TGTGCCAGTAGTATTTCACTAGCGGGCTCCTACGAGCAGTACTTC | CASSISLAGSYEQYF
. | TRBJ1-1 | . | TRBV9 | TGTGCCAGCACGGGAGGGTCAGGGGCGGTAAACACTGAAGCTTTCTTT | CASTGGSGAVNTEAFF
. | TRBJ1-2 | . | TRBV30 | TGTGCCTGGAGAGAAGGGGGAAATCGAGGCTACACCTTC | CAWREGGNRGYTF
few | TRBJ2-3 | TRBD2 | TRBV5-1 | TGCGCCAGCAGCTTGGACGGGGGGGCAGGAGATACGCAGTATTTT | CASSLDGGAGDTQYF